These 32 T cell receptor beta chains share one sample of origin, sequenced in a study of early T cells in non-severe SARS-CoV-2 infection. Using its own MiXCR run on the 5' RACE reads, TCRdb lists one record per CDR3 protein. The sample records about 64,000 distinct CDR3 sequences, about 11% being singletons. The specimen comprised whole blood, sampled at baseline. These receptors were collected from an adult who was a healthcare worker with PCR-confirmed SARS-CoV-2 infection or an uninfected control (not recorded which).

This clonotype was detected ten times or more. The V and J genes are TRBV7-2 and TRBJ2-7; 7 bases are shared with TRBD1. The ends lost 4 bases at V and 3 bases at J; junction bases unmatched: 6. The CDR3 runs to 14 residues. Germline CDR1 and CDR2: SGHTA and FQGNSA. CDR3 nucleotides: TGTGCCAGCAGCTCGGACAGGTTAAGCTACGAGCAGTACTTC. Amino acid sequence: CASSSDRLSYEQYF.

This clonotype was counted at least ten times. V is TRBV20-1 and J is TRBJ1-4; TRBD1 agrees at 10 bases. Trimming removed 2 bases from V and 4 bases from J; junction bases left unmatched: 10. CDR3 size: 17 residues. CDR1 and CDR2 (germline): DFQATT, SNEGSKA (reference sequence). The CDR3 DNA reads TGCAGTGCTAGATCAGGACAGGGGGTCGCCTTTAATGAAAAACTGTTTTTT. As protein: CSARSGQGVAFNEKLFF.

This CDR3 is CASSFQGLEQYF. CDR3 nucleotide sequence: TGCGCCAGCAGCTTCCAGGGGCTAGAGCAGTACTTC. This chain uses TRBV5-1 with TRBJ2-7; a weak D match, TRBD1 (6 bases). CDR3 length: 12 residues. The V end lost 2 bases, the J end lost 7 bases, and 10 bases lay between the germline ends. CDR1 is SGHRS and CDR2 is YFSETQ in the germline V gene.

This clonotype was seen more than once but under ten times. The rearrangement links TRBV11-3 to TRBJ2-2; D uncertain. The V and J ends lost 0 bases and 8 bases respectively, with 13 bases between them. The CDR3 runs 15 residues. CDR1 is SGHNT and CDR2 is YENEEA in the germline V gene. CDR3 in amino acids: CASSLDPGFSGELFF. DNA of the CDR3: TGTGCCAGCAGCTTAGATCCGGGTTTCTCGGGGGAGCTGTTTTTT. The variable domain in full, with the rest retrieved from reference TRBV11-3 and TRBJ2-2, is EAGVVQSPRYKIIEKKQPVAFWCNPISGHNTLYWYLQNLGQGPELLIRYENEEAVDDSQLPKDRFSAERLKGVDSTLKIQPAELGDSAVYLCASSLDPGFSGELFFGEGSRLTVL.

This clonotype was observed a handful of times. The chain links TRBV2 to TRBJ2-7; D unresolved. The germline CDR1 and CDR2 sequences are SNHLY and FYNNEI. V was pared by 9 bases and J by 4 bases, with 19 bases between. The CDR3 covers 14 residues. Written as DNA, the CDR3 is TGTGCCAGTGCTGCTGGAAGACCCCAGTACGAGCAGTACTTC. This sequence encodes CASAAGRPQYEQYF.

The chain is built from TRBV20-1 and TRBJ1-2; a possible D gene is TRBD1 (5 bases). Trimming left V 2 bases short and J 5 bases short, with 15 bases between. The CDR3 covers 14 residues. Germline CDR1 DFQATT, CDR2 SNEGSKA (reference sequence). In DNA form, the CDR3 reads TGCAGTGCTAGATCCGTCTTGGGGGGATATGGCTACACCTTC. This codes for CSARSVLGGYGYTF.

This clonotype was detected a few times. The V gene is TRBV2, the J gene TRBJ1-1; no clear D gene. CDR1 SNHLY and CDR2 FYNNEI come from the germline V gene. CDR3 length: 13 residues. The ends were cut back, 2 bases at V and 0 bases at J, with 4 bases in the middle. The CDR3 sequence is CASSESLNTEAFF. The DNA of the CDR3 is TGTGCCAGCAGTGAAAGCCTGAACACTGAAGCTTTCTTT.

The sample holds many counts of this clonotype. V gene TRBV5-1 combines with J gene TRBJ2-6; the D gene could be TRBD1 or TRBD2 (5 bases each). V was pared by 4 bases and J by 2 bases, with 19 bases between. The CDR3 extends over 18 amino acids. Germline V gene data show CDR1 as SGHRS and CDR2 as YFSETQ. For the CDR3, the DNA is TGCGCCAGCAGCCCGCGAGGGGTCGTGGGGCCTGGGGCCAACGTCCTGACTTTC. Encoded protein: CASSPRGVVGPGANVLTF.

The V gene is TRBV11-2, the J gene TRBJ2-3; maybe TRBD2 (6 bases). CDR3 size: 14 residues. The germline gives CDR1 SGHAT, CDR2 FQNNGV. The ends were cut back, 5 bases at V and 1 base at J, with 10 bases in the middle. The CDR3 spells CASSLQRGTDTQYF. In nucleotides, the CDR3 is TGTGCCAGCAGCCTCCAGCGGGGCACAGATACGCAGTATTTT.

This clonotype has only a few counts. The chain has TRBV11-2 and TRBJ2-5, with a possible D match to TRBD1 (7 bases). The V end lost 4 bases, the J end lost 1 base, and 16 bases lay between the germline ends. This CDR3 contains 16 residues. Germline lookup yields CDR1 SGHAT and CDR2 FQNNGV. CDR3 sequence (DNA): TGTGCCAGCAGCTGGGGGGACAGCTATACCCAAGAGACCCAGTACTTC. Residues: CASSWGDSYTQETQYF.

This clonotype was picked up many times. The chain couples TRBV2 to TRBJ1-2; D might be TRBD1 (6 bases). The V end was cut by 7 bases, the J end by 4 bases, with 13 bases between. CDR1 and CDR2 from the germline V gene are SNHLY and FYNNEI. The CDR3 is made up of 13 amino acids. In nucleotides, the CDR3 is TGTGCCAGCAAGGCGGGGGCAGGCTATGGCTACACCTTC. This translates into CASKAGAGYGYTF.

This clonotype was seen many times. The chain carries TRBV7-2 and TRBJ2-2; no definite D call. V lost 7 bases and J lost 5, with 11 bases in between. Germline V gives CDR1 SGHTA, CDR2 FQGNSA. CDR3 length equals 13 residues. CDR3 sequence reads: CASTSRKTGELFF. CDR3 nucleotides: TGTGCCAGCACCTCGCGAAAGACCGGGGAGCTGTTTTTT.

The J gene is TRBJ1-1, the V gene TRBV20-1; no firm D call. Germline CDR1 and CDR2: DFQATT and SNEGSKA (reference sequence). V shed 3 bases and J shed 2 bases, with 7 bases lying between them. The CDR3 has 12 amino acids. The CDR3 nucleotides are TGCAGTGCTAGTTCTGTCAACACTGAAGCTTTCTTT. Amino acid sequence: CSASSVNTEAFF.

Only a few counts were recorded for this clonotype. The chain combines TRBV25-1 with TRBJ1-1, with 7 nucleotides matching TRBD1. Trimming at V came to 8 bases and at J to 1 base, leaving 7 bases not matched to a gene. The germline V gene encodes CDR1 MGHDK and CDR2 SYGVNS. The CDR3 is made up of 14 amino acids. CDR3 in amino acids: CASRPGTANTEAFF. The DNA of the CDR3 is TGTGCCAGCCGCCCAGGGACAGCGAACACTGAAGCTTTCTTT. The variable domain in full, with the rest retrieved from reference TRBV25-1 and TRBJ1-1, is EADIYQTPRYLVIGTGKKITLECSQTMGHDKMYWYQQDPGMELHLIHYSYGVNSTEKGDLSSESTVSRIRTEHFPLTLESARPSHTSQYLCASRPGTANTEAFFGQGTRLTVV.

The table lists this clonotype with a few counts. This chain's CDR3 is CATSISSGANVLTF. The DNA for the CDR3 is TGTGCCACCAGCATAAGCTCTGGGGCCAACGTCCTGACTTTC. The chain employs TRBV15 and TRBJ2-6; D remains unclear. Germline lookup yields CDR1 LNHNV and CDR2 YYDKDF (reference sequence). The CDR3 is 14 amino acids. V lost 4 bases to trimming and J lost 0 bases, with 4 bases between them.

V and J are TRBV11-2 and TRBJ2-7, with D maybe TRBD1 (6 bases). Germline assignment: CDR1 SGHAT and CDR2 FQNNGV. The CDR3 contains 14 residues. Trimming stripped 5 bases from V and 0 bases from J, with 11 bases between. The CDR3 nucleotides read TGTGCCAGCAGCGGCCGGGACAACTCCTACGAGCAGTACTTC. As protein: CASSGRDNSYEQYF.

This chain joins TRBV27 and TRBJ2-3; 9 bases agree with TRBD1. CDR3 size: 15 residues. J gave up 4 bases and V 4 bases, and 6 bases lay outside the gene matches. Per the germline V gene, CDR1 is MNHEY and CDR2 is SMNVEV (reference sequence). The CDR3 nucleotides read TGTGCCAGCAGTTGGACAGGGGCCTGGGCAGATACGCAGTATTTT. The encoded protein is CASSWTGAWADTQYF.

This clonotype occurred a few times. The CDR3 DNA reads as TGTGCCAGCAGCTTAGCGAGAGAGACCCAGTACTTC. Translation gives CASSLARETQYF. The J gene is TRBJ2-5, the V gene TRBV7-6; unclear D gene. CDR1 is SGHVS and CDR2 is FNYEAQ in the germline V gene. V gave up 0 bases and J gave up 4 bases, with 3 bases separating them. The CDR3 is 12 residues long.

This clonotype was found a few times. This chain connects TRBV6-1 to TRBJ1-2; the match to TRBD1 covers 7 bases. V lost 6 bases, J lost 3 bases, and 7 bases stayed unmatched. This CDR3 region has 14 residues. Per germline, CDR1 MNHNS and CDR2 SASEGT. In DNA, the CDR3 is TGTGCCAGCAGGAGTCTAGGGGGCCACTATGGCTACACCTTC. This translates into CASRSLGGHYGYTF.

This sequence joins TRBV20-1 and TRBJ2-7, with 8 bases fitting TRBD2. The germline gives CDR1 DFQATT, CDR2 SNEGSKA (reference sequence). The CDR3 has 15 residues. J was trimmed by 0 bases and V by 0 bases; bases with no gene match: 4. The chain's CDR3 is CSARDWRGASYEQYF. Written as DNA, the CDR3 is TGCAGTGCTAGAGATTGGCGGGGGGCCTCCTACGAGCAGTACTTC.

The chain employs TRBV7-2 and TRBJ2-5; D call uncertain. This CDR3 is built from 13 residues. Looked up from germline, CDR1 is SGHTA and CDR2 is FQGNSA. V lost 3 bases and J lost 5, with 10 bases in between. For the CDR3, the DNA is TGTGCCAGCAGCTTCGCCTTCCGGGAGACCCAGTACTTC. This codes for CASSFAFRETQYF.

This clonotype was recorded at least ten times. The CDR3 loop is CASSLDTDTQYF. The CDR3 DNA reads TGTGCCAGCAGCTTAGACACAGATACGCAGTATTTT. This chain uses TRBV7-9 with TRBJ2-3; D unresolved. The germline V and J ends were trimmed by 1 base and 2 bases, with 1 base remaining between them. Germline assignment: CDR1 SEHNR and CDR2 FQNEAQ (reference sequence). This CDR3 contains 12 residues.

V gene TRBV5-1 combines with J gene TRBJ1-1, with D maybe TRBD1 (5 bases). The V gene lost 4 bases and the J gene lost 4 bases, with 11 bases spanning the gap. The CDR3 consists of 13 residues. The V gene's germline CDR1 is SGHRS and CDR2 YFSETQ. CDR3 nucleotides: TGCGCCAGCAGCCGTCAGGGACCCACTGAAGCTTTCTTT. Amino acids: CASSRQGPTEAFF.

This clonotype was detected only a few times. The V and J genes are TRBV11-2 and TRBJ2-7, with a weak D call TRBD1 (5 bases). Germline V CDR1 and CDR2: SGHAT, FQNNGV. The V end was cut by 3 bases, the J end by 3 bases, with 9 bases between. The CDR3 spans 13 residues. The CDR3 loop is CASSFGADYEQYF. The CDR3 coding sequence is TGTGCCAGCAGCTTTGGGGCTGACTACGAGCAGTACTTC.

This clonotype was seen only a few times. CDR3 in amino acids: CASSTTRGGETQYF. The CDR3 region has the DNA TGTGCCAGCAGCACTACTAGGGGCGGTGAGACCCAGTACTTC. This chain uses TRBV11-2 with TRBJ2-5, with D possibly called TRBD1 or TRBD2 (5 bases each). V shed 5 bases and J shed 5 bases, with 15 bases lying between them. The V gene's germline CDR1 is SGHAT and CDR2 FQNNGV. The CDR3 has 14 amino acids.

The chain joins TRBV20-1 to TRBJ1-3; the match to TRBD1 covers 9 bases. CDR1 DFQATT and CDR2 SNEGSKA come from the germline V gene (reference sequence). Trimming removed 6 bases from V and 7 bases from J; junction bases left unmatched: 7. The CDR3 length is 13 residues. The CDR3 DNA sequence: TGCAGTGCCACCAGGACAGGGGCGAACACCATATATTTT. Translated: CSATRTGANTIYF.

In this sample, this clonotype turned up a few times. The chain links TRBV9 to TRBJ2-3; no firm D call. Germline V CDR1 and CDR2: SGDLS, YYNGEE. V was trimmed by 4 bases and J by 1 base, leaving 10 bases between them. This CDR3 region has 14 residues. The DNA of the CDR3 is TGTGCCAGCAGCCCCCTCATTCGCACAGATACGCAGTATTTT. Translating gives CASSPLIRTDTQYF.

The rearrangement links TRBV28 to TRBJ1-1; D may be TRBD1 (5 bases). V was shortened by 7 bases and J by 11 bases, with 14 bases between the two germline ends. CDR3 length: 11 residues. Germline CDR1 reads MDHEN; CDR2 reads SYDVKM. CDR3 sequence (DNA): TGTGCCAGCACCCCCGGGACGAATGCTTTCTTT. It is translated as CASTPGTNAFF.

This clonotype was counted many times. The J gene is TRBJ2-5, the V gene TRBV3-1; D is undetermined. Germline V gene lookup returns CDR1 LGHDT and CDR2 YNNKEL (reference sequence). V gave up 3 bases and J gave up 0 bases, with 8 bases separating them. The CDR3 length is 14 residues. The CDR3: CASSQGTNQETQYF. The CDR3 DNA reads as TGTGCCAGCAGCCAGGGAACAAACCAAGAGACCCAGTACTTC.

This clonotype was counted between two and nine times. This chain joins TRBV13 and TRBJ1-4; D is undetermined. V lost 8 bases and J lost 4, with 17 bases in between. Germline V gives CDR1 PRHDT, CDR2 FYEKMQ (reference sequence). This CDR3 is 15 amino acids long. The CDR3 sequence: CASRPWSLLNEKLFF. Here the CDR3 DNA reads TGTGCCAGCCGCCCTTGGTCTCTACTTAATGAAAAACTGTTTTTT.

This clonotype was counted a few times. The chain joins TRBV19 to TRBJ1-2; D gene unclear. V was cut by 8 bases and J by 7 bases, with 29 bases left in between. The CDR3 length is 17 residues. Looked up from germline, CDR1 is LNHDA and CDR2 is SQIVND (reference sequence). CDR3 DNA sequence: TGTGCCAGTCTTCCAGACCCCTTTGGTCCATTGTGGGGTGGCTACACCTTC. The encoded protein is CASLPDPFGPLWGGYTF.

The chain links TRBV3-1 to TRBJ1-1; 9 nucleotides match TRBD1. With 4 bases clipped from V and 10 bases from J, the junction kept 10 bases outside the gene matches. Germline V gives CDR1 LGHDT, CDR2 YNNKEL (reference sequence). The CDR3 is made up of 14 amino acids. The CDR3 region is CASSLRTGVSGAFF. CDR3 nucleotides: TGTGCCAGCAGCCTTCGGACAGGGGTTAGTGGAGCTTTCTTT. Full variable domain (missing parts from reference TRBV3-1 and TRBJ1-1): DTAVSQTPKYLVTQMGNDKSIKCEQNLGHDTMYWYKQDSKKFLKIMFSYNNKELIINETVPNRFSPKSPDKAHLNLHINSLELGDSAVYFCASSLRTGVSGAFFGQGTRLTVV.